These 21 T cell receptor beta chains were sequenced from one sample in a study of CD8+ T cells in alopecia areata. Treatment specified: oral pan-JAK inhibitor, 5-10 mg twice daily. Sequencing templates came from extracted RNA that was reverse transcribed into cDNA. Data came from immunoSEQ multiplex PCR; TCRdb stores just in-frame clones and leaves some out. The sample has 200,000 to 250,000 clones; about 50% are singletons. Specimen: CD4+ T cells sorted from blood, collected at week 4, from a patient treated with tofacitinib. These receptors all stem from a human donor with alopecia areata.

V and J are TRBV13 and TRBJ1-2, with 8 nucleotides matching TRBD1. Looked up from germline, CDR1 is PRHDT and CDR2 is FYEKMQ (reference sequence). CDR3 length: 13 amino acids. The junction had 6 bases not matched to a gene; V was cut back by 4 bases and J by 8 bases. This CDR3 reads CASSSMDREGYTF. The CDR3 DNA reads TGTGCCAGCAGCTCAATGGACAGGGAAGGCTACACCTTC.

This clone was detected a few times. The chain couples TRBV29-1 to TRBJ1-1; D ambiguous. The germline V gene encodes CDR1 SQVTM and CDR2 ANQGSEA. This CDR3 is built from 15 residues. Trimming took 1 base from V and 0 from J, leaving 12 bases between them. The CDR3: CSVEASGGMNTEAFF. As DNA, the CDR3 is TGCAGCGTTGAAGCATCTGGAGGCATGAACACTGAAGCTTTCTTT.

This chain links TRBV2 with TRBJ2-3, with no clear D. The V end was cut by 6 bases, the J end by 9 bases, with 13 bases between. This CDR3 spans 12 amino acids. Germline CDR1 reads SNHLY; CDR2 reads FYNNEI. CDR3 DNA sequence: TGTGCCAGCAGGATCCCCGATCAAACGCAGTATTTT. Its protein is CASRIPDQTQYF.

This clone was observed a handful of times. This chain uses TRBV7-2 with TRBJ1-6; TRBD1 might be the D (5 bases). The CDR3 loop spans 14 amino acids. The germline V gene has CDR1 SGHTA and CDR2 FQGNSA. The ends were cut back, 5 bases at V and 9 bases at J, with 14 bases in the middle. CDR3 nucleotides: TGTGCCAGCAGCCGGACACGAGTTCGTTCACCCCTCCACTTT. Amino acid sequence: CASSRTRVRSPLHF.

The J gene is TRBJ2-2, the V gene TRBV30; 11 positions match TRBD2. The CDR3 sequence is 19 residues long. V shed 0 bases, J shed 2 bases, and the junction held 11 bases outside the gene matches. Germline V gene lookup returns CDR1 GTSNPN and CDR2 SVGIG (reference sequence). The chain's CDR3 is CAWSVRRLAGGLNTGELFF. The CDR3 bases are TGTGCCTGGAGTGTACGTAGGCTAGCGGGGGGACTAAACACCGGGGAGCTGTTTTTT. The variable domain in full, completed from reference TRBV30 and TRBJ2-2, reads SQTIHQWPATLVQPVGSPLSLECTVEGTSNPNLYWYRQAAGRGLQLLFYSVGIGQISSEVPQNLSASRPQDRQFILSSKKLLLSDSGFYLCAWSVRRLAGGLNTGELFFGEGSRLTVL.

This clone was observed a handful of times. The V and J genes are TRBV30 and TRBJ1-2; 8 nucleotides agree with TRBD1. Germline V gene sequence: CDR1 GTSNPN, CDR2 SVGIG (reference sequence). This CDR3 spans 13 amino acids. Trimming removed 4 bases from V and 2 bases from J; junction bases left unmatched: 3. The CDR3 DNA follows: TGTGCCTGGACTAGGGACAGGAACTATGGCTACACCTTC. This sequence encodes CAWTRDRNYGYTF.

The chain recombines TRBV25-1 with TRBJ2-5, with D possibly TRBD2 on 5 matching bases. Germline CDR1 reads MGHDK; CDR2 reads SYGVNS. Trimming took 4 bases from V and 0 from J, leaving 6 bases between them. The CDR3 sequence is 13 residues long. The CDR3: CASSGGYQETQYF. As DNA, the CDR3 is TGTGCCAGCAGTGGAGGGTACCAAGAGACCCAGTACTTC. Based on the CDR3 plus reference TRBV25-1 and TRBJ2-5, the full variable domain is EADIYQTPRYLVIGTGKKITLECSQTMGHDKMYWYQQDPGMELHLIHYSYGVNSTEKGDLSSESTVSRIRTEHFPLTLESARPSHTSQYLCASSGGYQETQYFGPGTRLLVL.

The chain employs TRBV6-6 and TRBJ1-6; maybe TRBD1 (6 bases). V lost 5 bases and J 3 bases, leaving 8 bases between the germline ends. Germline-derived CDR1 and CDR2 are MNHNY and SVGAGI (reference sequence). The CDR3 is 14 residues long. The CDR3 region is CASSPRGYNSPLHF. CDR3 bases: TGTGCCAGCAGTCCCAGGGGCTATAATTCACCCCTCCACTTT.

The CDR3 region has the DNA TGTGCCAGCTCTCGCGGGGGCGGCTATGGCTACACCTTC. Amino acids: CASSRGGGYGYTF. The chain is built from TRBV18 and TRBJ1-2; the D gene is possibly TRBD1 (6 bases). This CDR3 is 13 amino acids long. Trimming stripped 6 bases from V and 4 bases from J, with 12 bases between. Per the germline V gene, CDR1 is KGHSH and CDR2 is LQKENI. Filled out from reference TRBV18 and TRBJ1-2, the complete variable domain reads NAGVMQNPRHLVRRRGQEARLRCSPMKGHSHVYWYRQLPEEGLKFMVYLQKENIIDESGMPKERFSAEFPKEGPSILRIQQVVRGDSAAYFCASSRGGGYGYTFGSGTRLTVV.

The chain employs TRBV2 and TRBJ1-4, with D perhaps TRBD1 (5 bases). V lost 2 bases and J lost 7, with 11 bases in between. The CDR3 has 14 residues. The V gene's germline CDR1 is SNHLY and CDR2 FYNNEI. The CDR3 sequence is CASSERGRGEKLFF. CDR3 bases: TGTGCCAGCAGTGAAAGGGGAAGGGGTGAAAAACTGTTTTTT.

The V and J genes are TRBV29-1 and TRBJ2-7; D may match TRBD1 or TRBD2 (5 bases each). V dropped 6 bases and J dropped 7 bases, with 13 bases sitting between them. The CDR3 runs to 11 residues. Germline CDR1 is SQVTM and CDR2 is ANQGSEA. This CDR3 reads CSVGALGEQYF. The CDR3 DNA is TGCAGCGTCGGGGCTTTAGGGGAGCAGTACTTC.

The chain combines TRBV5-1 with TRBJ2-6; D call uncertain. The germline V gene has CDR1 SGHRS and CDR2 YFSETQ. This CDR3 is 17 amino acids long. With 2 bases removed from V and 0 bases from J, the gap between germline ends came to 12 bases. The CDR3 DNA follows: TGCGCCAGCAGCTTTAGGATTAGAAGCTCTGGGGCCAACGTCCTGACTTTC. This codes for CASSFRIRSSGANVLTF.

This clone turned up a few times. The J gene is TRBJ2-5, the V gene TRBV7-2; maybe TRBD1 (5 bases). The V and J ends lost 5 bases and 1 base respectively, with 8 bases between them. The CDR3 contains 13 residues. The V gene's germline CDR1 is SGHTA and CDR2 FQGNSA. DNA for the CDR3: TGTGCCAGCAGCGTACAGGCCCAAGAGACCCAGTACTTC. Its translation: CASSVQAQETQYF.

The chain is built from TRBV9 and TRBJ1-2; D uncertain. The CDR3 sequence is 14 residues long. V dropped 5 bases and J dropped 0 bases, with 11 bases sitting between them. Per the germline V gene, CDR1 is SGDLS and CDR2 is YYNGEE. DNA of the CDR3: TGTGCCAGCAGTCCGGGGTCAGCTAACTATGGCTACACCTTC. Its protein is CASSPGSANYGYTF.

The rearrangement links TRBV10-2 to TRBJ1-1; D not resolved. The CDR3 is 11 amino acids. Germline V gene data show CDR1 as WSHSY and CDR2 as SAAADI. The V gene lost 2 bases and the J gene lost 7 bases, with 5 bases spanning the gap. The CDR3 bases are TGCGCCAGCAGTGAGAACGTTGAAGCTTTCTTT. Its protein is CASSENVEAFF.

The rearrangement joins TRBV19 to TRBJ2-3, with a weak D call TRBD2 (5 bases). V lost 4 bases to trimming and J lost 6 bases, with 14 bases between them. The CDR3 spans 14 residues. Germline V lookup: CDR1 LNHDA, CDR2 SQIVND (reference sequence). The CDR3 is CASSTAIRRDTQYF. CDR3 DNA: TGTGCCAGTAGTACAGCAATTAGGAGGGATACGCAGTATTTT.

The rearrangement joins TRBV4-3 to TRBJ1-5; D call uncertain. V lost 0 bases, J lost 4 bases, and 10 bases lay in between. Looked up from germline, CDR1 is LGHNA and CDR2 is YSLEER. CDR3 length: 15 residues. CDR3 in DNA: TGCGCCAGCAGCCAAGATCATGGTGAGAATCAGCCCCAGCATTTT. Its translation: CASSQDHGENQPQHF.

This clone was observed a handful of times. This chain connects TRBV5-1 to TRBJ2-3; D not resolved. V shed 6 bases and J shed 6 bases, with 11 bases lying between them. This CDR3 has 12 amino acids. Germline lookup yields CDR1 SGHRS and CDR2 YFSETQ. The CDR3 bases are TGCGCCAGCACCGTCAGTGGGGATACGCAGTATTTT. Its translation is CASTVSGDTQYF. Full variable domain (outside the CDR3, taken from reference TRBV5-1 and TRBJ2-3): KAGVTQTPRYLIKTRGQQVTLSCSPISGHRSVSWYQQTPGQGLQFLFEYFSETQRNKGNFPGRFSGRQFSNSRSEMNVSTLELGDSALYLCASTVSGDTQYFGPGTRLTVL.

This clone appeared a few times. J is TRBJ2-3 and V is TRBV29-1; no clear D. CDR1 SQVTM and CDR2 ANQGSEA come from the germline V gene. V lost 4 bases and J 3 bases, leaving 11 bases between the germline ends. CDR3 length: 13 residues. CDR3 bases: TGCAGCGTTGGTCCTAAACTGACAGATACGCAGTATTTT. Translation: CSVGPKLTDTQYF.

V and J are TRBV5-4 and TRBJ1-2; possibly TRBD1 for D (5 bases). The CDR3 sequence is 12 residues long. Germline V CDR1 and CDR2: SGHNT, YYREEE (reference sequence). The V gene lost 1 base and the J gene lost 6 bases, with 7 bases spanning the gap. This CDR3 reads CASSLLQDGYTF. The CDR3 DNA reads as TGTGCCAGCAGCTTGTTACAGGATGGCTACACCTTC. Supplemented by reference TRBV5-4 and TRBJ1-2, the full variable domain reads ETGVTQSPTHLIKTRGQQVTLRCSSQSGHNTVSWYQQALGQGPQFIFQYYREEENGRGNFPPRFSGLQFPNYSSELNVNALELDDSALYLCASSLLQDGYTFGSGTRLTVV.

This clone has only a few counts. The chain recombines TRBV29-1 with TRBJ2-2, with unresolved D. The CDR3 is 11 residues long. The germline CDR1 and CDR2 sequences are SQVTM and ANQGSEA. Between the trimmed V and J ends, which lost 6 bases and 5 bases, there was a span of 7 bases. CDR3 sequence: CSVAETGELFF. The CDR3 DNA reads TGCAGCGTGGCTGAGACCGGGGAGCTGTTTTTT.